The 10 T cell receptor beta chains below come from one sample, sequenced in a study of B cell selection in AIRE deficiency. Regulatory T cells were sorted as CD4+CD25hiCD127low/negative. Produced via immunoSEQ multiplex PCR; TCRdb's table is partial and in-frame only. The sample lists roughly 24,000 clones, 92% occurring once. The sample taken for sequencing was CD4+CD25+ Tregs sorted from PBMCs. The receptors were gathered from a human donor in good health.

This chain uses TRBV4-1 with TRBJ1-3; maybe TRBD1 (5 bases). V was clipped by 3 bases and J by 4 bases, with 13 bases between them. The CDR3 sequence is 15 residues long. Germline loops: CDR1 MGHRA, CDR2 YSYEKL. The CDR3 DNA sequence: TGCGCCAGCAGCCAGGACGGGGGATCAGGAAACACCATATATTTT. Encoded protein: CASSQDGGSGNTIYF.

The chain has TRBV5-5 and TRBJ1-6; 7 bases are a match to TRBD1. The CDR3 is 17 residues long. The J segment lost 10 bases and the V segment lost 2 bases, leaving 15 bases of the junction unmatched. From germline, CDR1 is SGHKS and CDR2 YYEKEE (reference sequence). CDR3 bases: TGTGCCAGCAGCTTAGTGGGGACAGCGGTATCTAGGTCACCCCTCCACTTT. It codes for CASSLVGTAVSRSPLHF.

V gene TRBV19 combines with J gene TRBJ1-2; D remains ambiguous. V was trimmed by 1 base and J by 4 bases, leaving 16 bases between them. CDR3 length equals 16 residues. Germline values: CDR1 LNHDA, CDR2 SQIVND (reference sequence). The CDR3 loop is CASSIGQPDILYGYTF. DNA of the CDR3: TGTGCCAGTAGTATAGGGCAGCCCGATATTCTCTATGGCTACACCTTC.

This clone was recorded once. The chain is built from TRBV7-2 and TRBJ2-7, with 10 nucleotides matching TRBD2. This CDR3 spans 14 amino acids. J was trimmed by 4 bases and V by 1 base; bases with no gene match: 1. Per germline, CDR1 SGHTA and CDR2 FQGNSA. This chain's CDR3 is CASSLVLAGYEQYF. For the CDR3, the DNA is TGTGCCAGCAGCTTAGTACTAGCGGGGTACGAGCAGTACTTC.

This clone was picked up one time. The gene calls are TRBV7-9 and TRBJ1-6; tentatively, D is TRBD1 (6 bases). The CDR3 spans 15 residues. Trimming left V 5 bases short and J 4 bases short, with 12 bases between. The germline V gene has CDR1 SEHNR and CDR2 FQNEAQ (reference sequence). The CDR3 loop reads CASSQGQFYNSPLHF. DNA of the CDR3: TGTGCCAGCAGCCAGGGGCAGTTTTATAATTCACCCCTCCACTTT.

The rearrangement uses TRBV7-9 and TRBJ1-5; D might be TRBD1 (5 bases). The V gene's germline CDR1 is SEHNR and CDR2 FQNEAQ (reference sequence). Trimming took off 4 bases at V and 5 bases at J, with 9 bases between the two ends. CDR3 length: 13 amino acids. The CDR3 DNA reads TGTGCCAGCAGCTCTGACAGATATCAGCCCCAGCATTTT. Translation: CASSSDRYQPQHF. The variable domain in full, with the rest retrieved from reference TRBV7-9 and TRBJ1-5, is DTGVSQNPRHKITKRGQNVTFRCDPISEHNRLYWYRQTLGQGPEFLTYFQNEAQLEKSRLLSDRFSAERPKGSFSTLEIQRTEQGDSAMYLCASSSDRYQPQHFGDGTRLSIL.

The rearrangement uses TRBV7-3 and TRBJ1-2; D unclear. V lost 5 bases, J lost 8 bases, and 27 bases lay in between. From germline, CDR1 is SGHTA and CDR2 FQGTGA. The CDR3 sequence is 17 residues long. The CDR3 reads CASSPTGQRYTELGYTF. In DNA form, the CDR3 reads TGTGCCAGCAGCCCCACTGGTCAGCGATACACGGAATTAGGCTACACCTTC.

The rearrangement joins TRBV7-2 to TRBJ1-4; D gene uncertain. The CDR3 extends over 13 amino acids. The germline V gene has CDR1 SGHTA and CDR2 FQGNSA. V was shortened by 5 bases and J by 9 bases, with 13 bases between the two germline ends. The CDR3 protein is CASSTGDPQKLFF. In DNA form, the CDR3 reads TGTGCCAGCAGCACCGGCGATCCTCAAAAACTGTTTTTT.

The rearrangement joins TRBV30 to TRBJ1-2; D remains ambiguous. The CDR3 spans 11 residues. Germline V gene sequence: CDR1 GTSNPN, CDR2 SVGIG (reference sequence). V was pared by 6 bases and J by 4 bases, with 9 bases between. The DNA of the CDR3 is TGTGCCTGCGCGGCCCGCTATGGCTACACCTTC. It specifies CACAARYGYTF.

This chain uses TRBV6-9 with TRBJ1-6, with D possibly TRBD1 on 5 matching bases. V lost 7 bases, J lost 9 bases, and 13 bases lay in between. Per germline, CDR1 MNHGY and CDR2 SVAAGI. CDR3 size: 13 residues. Here the CDR3 DNA reads TGTGCCAGCACTACACAGGTAGCTTCACCCCTCCACTTT. This translates into CASTTQVASPLHF.